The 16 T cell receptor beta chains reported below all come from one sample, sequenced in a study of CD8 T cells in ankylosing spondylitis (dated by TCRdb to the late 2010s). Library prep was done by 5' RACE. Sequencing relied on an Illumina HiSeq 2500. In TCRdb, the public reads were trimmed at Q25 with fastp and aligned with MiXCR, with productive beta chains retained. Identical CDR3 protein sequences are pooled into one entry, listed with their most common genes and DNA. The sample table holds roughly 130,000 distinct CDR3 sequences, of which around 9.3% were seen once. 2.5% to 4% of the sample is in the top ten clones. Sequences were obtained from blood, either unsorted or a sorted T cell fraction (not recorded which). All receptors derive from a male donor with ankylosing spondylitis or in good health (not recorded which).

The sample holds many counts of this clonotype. The CDR3 spells CATTRTIGTEAFF. The CDR3 nucleotides are TGCGCTACAACTCGGACTATTGGCACTGAAGCTTTCTTT. J is TRBJ1-1 and V is TRBV20-1; D unclear. CDR3 length equals 13 residues. CDR1 DFQATT and CDR2 SNEGSKA come from the germline V gene (reference sequence).

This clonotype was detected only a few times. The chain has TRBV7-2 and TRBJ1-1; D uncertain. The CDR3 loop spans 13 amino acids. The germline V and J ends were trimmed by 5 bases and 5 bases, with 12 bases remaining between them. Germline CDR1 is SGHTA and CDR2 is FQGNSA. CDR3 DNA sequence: TGTGCCAGCAGCCAGGATTGGAGGACTGAAGCTTTCTTT. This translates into CASSQDWRTEAFF.

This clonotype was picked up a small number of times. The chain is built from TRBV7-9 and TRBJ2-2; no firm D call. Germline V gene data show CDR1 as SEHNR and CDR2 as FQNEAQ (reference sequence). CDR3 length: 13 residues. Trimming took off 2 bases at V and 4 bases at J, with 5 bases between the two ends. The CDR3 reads CASSLKGTGELFF. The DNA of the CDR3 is TGTGCCAGCAGCTTAAAGGGCACCGGGGAGCTGTTTTTT.

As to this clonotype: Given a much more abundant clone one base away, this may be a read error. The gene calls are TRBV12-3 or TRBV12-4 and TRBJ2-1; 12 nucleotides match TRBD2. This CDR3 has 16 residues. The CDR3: CASRLAGGLTYNEHFF. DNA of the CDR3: TGTGCCAGCAGGCTAGCGGGAGGGCTCACGTACAATGAGCATTTCTTC.

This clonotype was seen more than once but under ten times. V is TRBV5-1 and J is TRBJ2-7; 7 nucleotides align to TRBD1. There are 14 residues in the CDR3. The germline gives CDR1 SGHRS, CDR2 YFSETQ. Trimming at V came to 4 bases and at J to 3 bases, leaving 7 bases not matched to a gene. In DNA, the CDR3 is TGCGCCAGCAGCGGCCGGGACAGAGACTACGAGCAGTACTTC. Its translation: CASSGRDRDYEQYF.

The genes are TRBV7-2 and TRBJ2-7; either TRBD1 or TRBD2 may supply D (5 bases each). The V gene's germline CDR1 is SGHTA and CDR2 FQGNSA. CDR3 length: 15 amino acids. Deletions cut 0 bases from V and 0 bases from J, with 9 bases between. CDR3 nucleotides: TGTGCCAGCAGCTTAGCAGGGACGGCCTCCTACGAGCAGTACTTC. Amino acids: CASSLAGTASYEQYF.

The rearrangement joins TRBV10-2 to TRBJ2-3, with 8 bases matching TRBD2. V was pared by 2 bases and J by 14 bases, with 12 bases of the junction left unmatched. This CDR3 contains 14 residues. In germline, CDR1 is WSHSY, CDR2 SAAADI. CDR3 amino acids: CASSEIQRGSPPYF. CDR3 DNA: TGCGCCAGCAGTGAGATCCAGCGGGGGAGCCCACCGTATTTT.

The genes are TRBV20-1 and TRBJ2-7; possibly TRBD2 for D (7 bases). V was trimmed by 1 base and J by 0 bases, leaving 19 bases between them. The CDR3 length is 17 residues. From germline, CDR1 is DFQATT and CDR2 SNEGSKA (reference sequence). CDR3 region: CSARAFRGGSSSYEQYF. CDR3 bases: TGCAGTGCTAGAGCGTTCAGGGGAGGGTCCAGCTCCTACGAGCAGTACTTC.

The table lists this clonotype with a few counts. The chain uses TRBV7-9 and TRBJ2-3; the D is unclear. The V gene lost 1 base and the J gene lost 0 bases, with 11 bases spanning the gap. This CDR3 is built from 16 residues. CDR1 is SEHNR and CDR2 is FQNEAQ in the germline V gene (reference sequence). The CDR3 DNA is TGTGCCAGCAGCTTAGAACCAGCCCGGAGCACAGATACGCAGTATTTT. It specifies CASSLEPARSTDTQYF.

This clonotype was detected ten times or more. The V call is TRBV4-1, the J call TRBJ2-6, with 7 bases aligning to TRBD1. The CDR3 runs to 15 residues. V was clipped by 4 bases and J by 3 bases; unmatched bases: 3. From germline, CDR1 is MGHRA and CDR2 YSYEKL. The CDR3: CASSLDRVGANVLTF. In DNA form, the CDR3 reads TGCGCCAGCAGCCTTGACAGGGTTGGGGCCAACGTCCTGACTTTC.

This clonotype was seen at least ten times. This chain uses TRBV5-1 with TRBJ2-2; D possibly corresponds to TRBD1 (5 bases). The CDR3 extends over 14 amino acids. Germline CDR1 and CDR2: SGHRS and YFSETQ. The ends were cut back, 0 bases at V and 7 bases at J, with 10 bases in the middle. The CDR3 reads CASSLAEGVGELFF. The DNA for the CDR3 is TGCGCCAGCAGCTTGGCCGAAGGGGTCGGGGAGCTGTTTTTT.

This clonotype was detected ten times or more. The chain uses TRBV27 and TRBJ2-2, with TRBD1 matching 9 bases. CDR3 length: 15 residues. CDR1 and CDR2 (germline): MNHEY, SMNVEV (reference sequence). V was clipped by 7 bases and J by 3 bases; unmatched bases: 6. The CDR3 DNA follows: TGTGCCAGCAAGTGGGACAGGGCCTACACCGGGGAGCTGTTTTTT. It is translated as CASKWDRAYTGELFF.

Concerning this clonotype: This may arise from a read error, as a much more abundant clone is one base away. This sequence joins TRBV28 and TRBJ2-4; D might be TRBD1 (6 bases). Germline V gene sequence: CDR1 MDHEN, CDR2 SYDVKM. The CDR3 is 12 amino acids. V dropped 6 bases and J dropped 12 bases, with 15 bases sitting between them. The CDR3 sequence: CASSSGQSSQYF. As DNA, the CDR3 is TGTGCCAGCAGCTCTGGACAGTCCAGTCAGTACTTC.

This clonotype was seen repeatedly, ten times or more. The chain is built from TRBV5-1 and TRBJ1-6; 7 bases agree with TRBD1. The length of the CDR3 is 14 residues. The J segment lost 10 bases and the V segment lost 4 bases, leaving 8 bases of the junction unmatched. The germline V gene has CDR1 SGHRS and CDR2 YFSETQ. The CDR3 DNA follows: TGCGCCAGCAGCCAGGACAGGCCCAGGTCACCCCTCCACTTT. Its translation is CASSQDRPRSPLHF.

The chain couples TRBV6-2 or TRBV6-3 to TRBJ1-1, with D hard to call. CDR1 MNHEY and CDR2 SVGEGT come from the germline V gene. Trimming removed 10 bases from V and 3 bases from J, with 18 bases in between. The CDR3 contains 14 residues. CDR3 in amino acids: CATCLDAGYTEAFF. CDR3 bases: TGTGCCACATGTCTCGATGCTGGGTACACTGAAGCTTTCTTT.

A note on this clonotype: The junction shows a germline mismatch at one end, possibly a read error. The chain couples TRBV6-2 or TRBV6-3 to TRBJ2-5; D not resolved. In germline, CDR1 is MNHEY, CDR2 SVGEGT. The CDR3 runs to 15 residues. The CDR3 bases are TGTGCCAGCAGTTACTCGACTCCAAGCCAAGAGACCCAGTATTTC. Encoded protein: CASSYSTPSQETQYF.